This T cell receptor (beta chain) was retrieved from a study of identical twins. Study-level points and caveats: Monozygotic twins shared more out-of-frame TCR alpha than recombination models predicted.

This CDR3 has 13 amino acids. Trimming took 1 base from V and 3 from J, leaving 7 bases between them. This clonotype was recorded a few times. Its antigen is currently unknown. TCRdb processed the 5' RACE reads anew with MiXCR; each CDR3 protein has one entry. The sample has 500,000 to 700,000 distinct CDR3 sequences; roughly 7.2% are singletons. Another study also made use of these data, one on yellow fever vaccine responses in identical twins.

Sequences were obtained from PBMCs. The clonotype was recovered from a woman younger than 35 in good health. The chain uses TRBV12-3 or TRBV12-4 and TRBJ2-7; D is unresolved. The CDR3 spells CASSLGRHYEQYF. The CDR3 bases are TGTGCCAGCAGTTTAGGGAGACACTACGAGCAGTACTTC.